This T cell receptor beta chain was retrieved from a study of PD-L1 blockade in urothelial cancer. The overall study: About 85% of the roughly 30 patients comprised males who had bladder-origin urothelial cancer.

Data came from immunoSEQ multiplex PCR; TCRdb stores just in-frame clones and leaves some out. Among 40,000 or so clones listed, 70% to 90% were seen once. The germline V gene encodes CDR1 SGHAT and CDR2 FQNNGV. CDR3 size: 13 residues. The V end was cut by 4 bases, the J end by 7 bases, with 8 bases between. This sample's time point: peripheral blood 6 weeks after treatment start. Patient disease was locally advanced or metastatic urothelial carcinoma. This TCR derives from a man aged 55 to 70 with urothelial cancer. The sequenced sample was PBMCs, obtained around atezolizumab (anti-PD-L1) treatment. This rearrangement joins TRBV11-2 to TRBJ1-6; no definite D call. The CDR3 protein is CASSSLENSPLHF. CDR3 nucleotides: TGTGCCAGCAGCTCCCTGGAGAATTCACCCCTCCACTTT.